These 21 T cell receptor beta chains were sequenced from one sample in a study of shared clonotypes between healthy human individuals. Only in-frame clones appear in the TCRdb table, and some are missing; sequencing was by immunoSEQ multiplex PCR. The table shows about 490,000 clones, with 79% occurring only once. Material: PBMCs. Every receptor here comes from a middle-aged woman in good health. Some clones in this sample may be carry-over from other donors' samples.

The DNA for the CDR3 is TGTGCCAGCAGCTTATGGGGTGATCAGCCCCAGCATTTT. Encoded protein: CASSLWGDQPQHF. The chain joins TRBV7-9 to TRBJ1-5; D call uncertain. Germline V gives CDR1 SEHNR, CDR2 FQNEAQ (reference sequence). This CDR3 region has 13 residues. V was shortened by 2 bases and J by 5 bases, with 7 bases between the two germline ends.

This clone appeared once. The V and J genes are TRBV11-1 and TRBJ1-2; 8 nucleotides agree with TRBD1. In germline, CDR1 is SGHAT, CDR2 FQDESV (reference sequence). The CDR3 covers 15 residues. Trimming at V came to 5 bases and at J to 3 bases, leaving 8 bases not matched to a gene. CDR3 residues: CASSRQGPSYYGYTF. The CDR3, as DNA: TGTGCCAGCAGCCGACAGGGGCCCTCCTACTATGGCTACACCTTC.

The rearrangement links TRBV7-2 to TRBJ2-3, with D hard to call. The germline gives CDR1 SGHTA, CDR2 FQGNSA. V was pared by 4 bases and J by 2 bases, with 19 bases between. This CDR3 contains 17 residues. DNA for the CDR3: TGTGCCAGCAGCTCGCCCCGAAGTGCGGAGAACACAGATACGCAGTATTTT. This translates into CASSSPRSAENTDTQYF.

This clone was recorded a few times. This chain joins TRBV6-1 and TRBJ2-7; D not resolved. V lost 4 bases to trimming and J lost 4 bases, with 11 bases between them. The CDR3 runs 13 residues. The germline gives CDR1 MNHNS, CDR2 SASEGT. For the CDR3, the DNA is TGTGCCAGCAGTGCGACGGTTCAATACGAGCAGTACTTC. It is translated as CASSATVQYEQYF.

The chain recombines TRBV10-1 with TRBJ2-1; D is possibly TRBD2 (6 bases). Trimming took off 6 bases at V and 7 bases at J, with 16 bases between the two ends. The CDR3 length is 14 residues. Germline values: CDR1 WNHNN, CDR2 SYGVQD (reference sequence). The CDR3 loop reads CASSRRAFSNEQFF. The CDR3 region has the DNA TGCGCCAGCAGCAGGAGGGCCTTTTCGAATGAGCAGTTCTTC.

This clone was seen only a few times. Other DNA variants within this sample encode the same CDR3. The rearrangement links TRBV28 to TRBJ1-1; tentative D call: TRBD1 (5 bases). Trimming stripped 4 bases from V and 4 bases from J, with 13 bases between. The CDR3 totals 14 residues. Germline lookup yields CDR1 MDHEN and CDR2 SYDVKM. Here the CDR3 DNA reads TGTGCCAGCAGTTCTTTAGGGGAGGGCACTGAAGCTTTCTTT. Protein product: CASSSLGEGTEAFF.

J is TRBJ2-1 and V is TRBV7-7, with 15 positions matching TRBD2. Germline lookup yields CDR1 SSHAT and CDR2 FNYEAQ (reference sequence). The CDR3 length is 15 residues. The V gene end was trimmed by 5 bases and the J gene end by 8 bases; junction bases not matched to a gene: 4. Here the CDR3 reads CASSRTSGRVDEQFF. In nucleotides, the CDR3 is TGTGCCAGCAGCCGGACTAGCGGGAGGGTGGATGAGCAGTTCTTC. Variable domain in full (rest from reference TRBV7-7 and TRBJ2-1): GAGVSQSPRYKVTKRGQDVTLRCDPISSHATLYWYQQALGQGPEFLTYFNYEAQPDKSGLPSDRFSAERPEGSISTLTIQRTEQRDSAMYRCASSRTSGRVDEQFFGPGTRLTVL.

The J gene is TRBJ2-5, the V gene TRBV7-9; 7 bases line up with TRBD2. This CDR3 region has 14 residues. Germline trimming cut 5 bases from V and 1 base from J; bases unmatched to any gene: 4. The germline V gene encodes CDR1 SEHNR and CDR2 FQNEAQ (reference sequence). CDR3 bases: TGTGCCAGCAGCCCTAGCGGAGCCCAAGAGACCCAGTACTTC. Translated: CASSPSGAQETQYF.

This chain uses TRBV19 with TRBJ2-3; no firm D call. From germline, CDR1 is LNHDA and CDR2 SQIVND (reference sequence). Trimming stripped 4 bases from V and 2 bases from J, with 4 bases between. CDR3 size: 12 residues. CDR3 in amino acids: CASSKNTDTQYF. The CDR3 bases are TGTGCCAGTAGTAAGAACACAGATACGCAGTATTTT. The entire variable domain, with the rest obtained from reference TRBV19 and TRBJ2-3, is as follows: DGGITQSPKYLFRKEGQNVTLSCEQNLNHDAMYWYRQDPGQGLRLIYYSQIVNDFQKGDIAEGYSVSREKKESFPLTVTSAQKNPTAFYLCASSKNTDTQYFGPGTRLTVL.

In the case of this clone: This sample includes further DNA sequences coding for the same CDR3. The rearrangement links TRBV18 to TRBJ1-5, with D tentatively TRBD1 (6 bases). CDR3 length: 15 residues. Germline CDR1 KGHSH, CDR2 LQKENI. V was cut by 4 bases and J by 0 bases, with 10 bases left in between. The CDR3 sequence is CASSLGQNSNQPQHF. CDR3 nucleotide sequence: TGTGCCAGCTCACTCGGACAGAATAGCAATCAGCCCCAGCATTTT. Supplemented by reference TRBV18 and TRBJ1-5, the full variable domain reads NAGVMQNPRHLVRRRGQEARLRCSPMKGHSHVYWYRQLPEEGLKFMVYLQKENIIDESGMPKERFSAEFPKEGPSILRIQQVVRGDSAAYFCASSLGQNSNQPQHFGDGTRLSIL.

This chain links TRBV21-1 with TRBJ2-7; the D call in the table, TRBD2, was not verified against the DNA. TRBV21-1 is a recognized pseudogene. The CDR3 contains 15 residues. The CDR3 DNA follows: TGTGCCAGCAGCGAGCGGACTAGCGATAGCTACGAGCAGTACTTC. It codes for CASSERTSDSYEQYF.

This CDR3 reads CASRTSGTDTQYF. CDR3 in DNA: TGTGCCAGCAGGACTAGCGGGACAGATACGCAGTATTTT. The chain uses TRBV7-9 and TRBJ2-3, with TRBD2 matching 10 bases. After removal of 6 bases from V and 3 bases from J, the junction contained 0 bases not matched to a gene. The germline gives CDR1 SEHNR, CDR2 FQNEAQ (reference sequence). This CDR3 has 13 residues.

In DNA, the CDR3 is TGCGCCAGCAGCTTGGACGGGGCGGACACCGGGGAGCTGTTTTTT. Residues: CASSLDGADTGELFF. The chain has TRBV5-1 and TRBJ2-2; D is tentatively TRBD1 or TRBD2 (5 bases each). Trimming took off 0 bases at V and 3 bases at J, with 9 bases between the two ends. Germline CDR1 SGHRS, CDR2 YFSETQ. The CDR3 totals 15 residues.

The chain is built from TRBV5-1 and TRBJ2-5, with D perhaps TRBD1 or TRBD2 (6 bases each). Trimming shortened V by 0 bases and J by 3 bases, and 12 bases separated the two germline ends. The CDR3 length is 15 residues. CDR1 is SGHRS and CDR2 is YFSETQ in the germline V gene. CDR3 region: CASSLVGGREETQYF. CDR3 bases: TGCGCCAGCAGCTTGGTGGGGGGCAGGGAAGAGACCCAGTACTTC. The complete variable domain, with remaining parts taken from reference TRBV5-1 and TRBJ2-5, reads KAGVTQTPRYLIKTRGQQVTLSCSPISGHRSVSWYQQTPGQGLQFLFEYFSETQRNKGNFPGRFSGRQFSNSRSEMNVSTLELGDSALYLCASSLVGGREETQYFGPGTRLLVL.

The chain combines TRBV5-5 with TRBJ1-5; the match to TRBD1 covers 8 bases. The ends lost 4 bases at V and 0 bases at J; junction bases unmatched: 6. Germline V gene sequence: CDR1 SGHKS, CDR2 YYEKEE (reference sequence). The CDR3 contains 16 residues. This chain's CDR3 is CASSLRTGFSNQPQHF. The CDR3 DNA follows: TGTGCCAGCAGCCTACGGACAGGGTTTAGCAATCAGCCCCAGCATTTT.

The chain links TRBV27 to TRBJ2-6, with D possibly being TRBD1 (6 bases). Between the trimmed V and J ends, which lost 10 bases and 0 bases, there was a span of 22 bases. The CDR3 contains 18 residues. Germline V gives CDR1 MNHEY, CDR2 SMNVEV (reference sequence). The CDR3 DNA reads TGTGCCACAAGGGGGTTTCGGGACACAGGCTCTGGGGCCAACGTCCTGACTTTC. It codes for CATRGFRDTGSGANVLTF.

This clone was picked up one time. V gene TRBV28 combines with J gene TRBJ2-7, with 7 bases matching TRBD1. V shed 6 bases, J shed 2 bases, and the junction held 7 bases outside the gene matches. The CDR3 has 14 residues. Germline assignment: CDR1 MDHEN and CDR2 SYDVKM. The CDR3: CASRVQGLAYEQYF. As DNA, the CDR3 is TGTGCCAGCAGGGTACAGGGGCTTGCCTACGAGCAGTACTTC.

About this clone: A read error may explain this, as a much larger clone is one base away. This same CDR3 is encoded by further DNA sequences in the sample. This rearrangement joins TRBV7-9 to TRBJ1-1; D gene uncertain. The CDR3 contains 13 residues. Trimming left V 1 base short and J 1 base short, with 4 bases between. Germline V gene sequence: CDR1 SEHNR, CDR2 FQNEAQ (reference sequence). The chain's CDR3 is CASSLGQNTEAFF. In DNA form, the CDR3 reads TGTGCCAGCAGCTTAGGACAGAACACTGAAGCTTTCTTT.

A remark on this clone: This sample includes further DNA sequences coding for the same CDR3. This chain uses TRBV5-4 with TRBJ1-1; a possible D gene is TRBD1 (6 bases). Germline CDR1 and CDR2: SGHNT and YYREEE (reference sequence). The V end was cut by 7 bases, the J end by 5 bases, with 18 bases between. This CDR3 region has 14 residues. The CDR3 spells CASSSRGAWTEAFF. DNA for the CDR3: TGTGCCAGCTCATCTAGGGGGGCATGGACTGAAGCTTTCTTT.

J is TRBJ2-1 and V is TRBV6-5; TRBD2 agrees at 13 bases. V lost 6 bases, J lost 9 bases, and 8 bases stayed unmatched. The V gene's germline CDR1 is MNHEY and CDR2 SVGAGI. This CDR3 is built from 15 residues. The chain's CDR3 is CASSQRTSGRGEQFF. CDR3 sequence (DNA): TGTGCCAGCAGCCAGAGAACTAGCGGGAGGGGTGAGCAGTTCTTC.

This clone has only a few counts. This chain connects TRBV28 to TRBJ2-1; 9 nucleotides align to TRBD1. The germline V gene encodes CDR1 MDHEN and CDR2 SYDVKM. The junction had 4 bases not matched to a gene; V was cut back by 1 base and J by 3 bases. The CDR3 has 16 residues. The CDR3 spells CASSLYGDRDYNEQFF. For the CDR3, the DNA is TGTGCCAGCAGTTTATATGGGGACAGGGACTACAATGAGCAGTTCTTC. Combining the CDR3 with reference TRBV28 and TRBJ2-1 gives the whole variable domain DVKVTQSSRYLVKRTGEKVFLECVQDMDHENMFWYRQDPGLGLRLIYFSYDVKMKEKGDIPEGYSVSREKKERFSLILESASTNQTSMYLCASSLYGDRDYNEQFFGPGTRLTVL.